Each of the 31 T cell receptor beta chains below was sequenced from the same sample in a study of blood T cell repertoires in COVID-19. The repertoire was sequenced with immunoSEQ multiplex PCR; TCRdb's copy has only in-frame clones and lacks some. The sample has about 78,000 clones, roughly 80% seen once. The sample comprised peripheral blood. These receptors all come from a human donor in a cohort sampled during active COVID-19.

V gene TRBV21-1 combines with J gene TRBJ1-2; the D call of TRBD1 is as the table states it, not checked on the DNA. TRBV21-1 is a documented pseudogene. The CDR3 runs 13 residues. CDR3 DNA sequence: TGTGCCAGCAGCCGAAGGGGGAACTATGGCTACACCTTC. Encoded protein: CASSRRGNYGYTF.

J is TRBJ1-2 and V is TRBV12-5, with 7 bases aligning to TRBD1. V gave up 1 base and J gave up 4 bases; unmatched junction bases: 3. CDR1 is LGHNT, CDR2 FRNRAP, per germline. This CDR3 region has 14 residues. CDR3 bases: TGTGCTAGTGGTTTGGGGGACAGCCTCTATGGCTACACCTTC. Translating it yields CASGLGDSLYGYTF. Variable domain in full (rest from reference TRBV12-5 and TRBJ1-2): DARVTQTPRHKVTEMGQEVTMRCQPILGHNTVFWYRQTMMQGLELLAYFRNRAPLDDSGMPKDRFSAEMPDATLATLKIQPSEPRDSAVYFCASGLGDSLYGYTFGSGTRLTVV.

In this sample, this clone turned up many times. This chain links TRBV10-3 with TRBJ1-2; D remains unclear. This CDR3 has 14 residues. V gave up 5 bases and J gave up 4 bases, with 14 bases separating them. The V gene's germline CDR1 is ENHRY and CDR2 SYGVKD. The CDR3 reads CAISSPTVRYGYTF. The CDR3 DNA follows: TGTGCCATCAGTTCCCCGACTGTCCGCTATGGCTACACCTTC.

The CDR3 region is CASSRTGGAGNQPQHF. Here the CDR3 DNA reads TGTGCCAGTAGCCGGACAGGGGGGGCTGGCAATCAGCCCCAGCATTTT. The chain joins TRBV19 to TRBJ1-5, with 10 bases lining up with TRBD1. This CDR3 is 16 amino acids long. Trimming cost V 6 bases and J 2 bases; bases outside gene matches: 7. CDR1 and CDR2 (germline): LNHDA, SQIVND (reference sequence). The full variable domain, its missing parts supplied by reference TRBV19 and TRBJ1-5, is DGGITQSPKYLFRKEGQNVTLSCEQNLNHDAMYWYRQDPGQGLRLIYYSQIVNDFQKGDIAEGYSVSREKKESFPLTVTSAQKNPTAFYLCASSRTGGAGNQPQHFGDGTRLSIL.

This clone was counted a single time. The chain recombines TRBV4-1 with TRBJ1-2, with D uncertain. Germline CDR1 is MGHRA and CDR2 is YSYEKL. V was cut by 4 bases and J by 0 bases, with 9 bases left in between. This CDR3 contains 14 residues. The CDR3 region is CASSLTQANYGYTF. Here the CDR3 DNA reads TGCGCCAGCAGCCTAACGCAGGCTAACTATGGCTACACCTTC.

The CDR3: CASSLWASDTQYF. The CDR3, as DNA: TGCGCCAGCAGCTTGTGGGCCTCAGATACGCAGTATTTT. This chain joins TRBV5-1 and TRBJ2-3; D not resolved. V was shortened by 1 base and J by 4 bases, with 7 bases between the two germline ends. This CDR3 has 13 amino acids. Germline V gives CDR1 SGHRS, CDR2 YFSETQ.

This rearrangement joins TRBV27 to TRBJ2-6, with D possibly TRBD1 on 6 matching bases. CDR3 length: 17 residues. CDR1 is MNHEY, CDR2 SMNVEV, per germline (reference sequence). The germline V and J ends were trimmed by 5 bases and 0 bases, with 14 bases remaining between them. The CDR3 DNA sequence: TGTGCCAGCAGTACCCACCGGACAGCCTCTGGGGCCAACGTCCTGACTTTC. This translates into CASSTHRTASGANVLTF.

The chain uses TRBV27 and TRBJ1-1; 8 nucleotides agree with TRBD1. V lost 2 bases to trimming and J lost 0 bases; unmatched junction nucleotides: 11. This CDR3 spans 18 amino acids. Germline V lookup: CDR1 MNHEY, CDR2 SMNVEV (reference sequence). The CDR3 region is CASSLEGRGRVMNTEAFF. The CDR3 nucleotides read TGTGCCAGCAGTTTAGAAGGCAGGGGGCGGGTGATGAACACTGAAGCTTTCTTT.

This clone occurred a few times. The genes are TRBV18 and TRBJ1-2, with D possibly matching TRBD1 (5 bases). From germline, CDR1 is KGHSH and CDR2 LQKENI. The CDR3 is 11 amino acids. The V and J ends lost 4 bases and 6 bases respectively, with 6 bases between them. In DNA, the CDR3 is TGTGCCAGCTCACGGGGGGATGGCTACACCTTC. This translates into CASSRGDGYTF. The complete variable domain, with remaining parts taken from reference TRBV18 and TRBJ1-2, reads NAGVMQNPRHLVRRRGQEARLRCSPMKGHSHVYWYRQLPEEGLKFMVYLQKENIIDESGMPKERFSAEFPKEGPSILRIQQVVRGDSAAYFCASSRGDGYTFGSGTRLTVV.

V usage is TRBV18 and J usage is TRBJ2-7, with 7 bases fitting TRBD1. The V gene's germline CDR1 is KGHSH and CDR2 LQKENI. Losses at the gene ends were 3 bases for V and 4 bases for J; bases not matched to a gene: 6. This CDR3 contains 14 residues. The CDR3 protein is CASSPLGTVYEQYF. CDR3 coding DNA: TGTGCCAGCTCACCCCTAGGGACAGTTTACGAGCAGTACTTC.

V gene TRBV5-1 combines with J gene TRBJ2-1; 8 nucleotides align to TRBD1. Germline V gene data show CDR1 as SGHRS and CDR2 as YFSETQ. The CDR3 spans 15 residues. V shed 4 bases, J shed 8 bases, and the junction held 11 bases outside the gene matches. The CDR3 region is CASSRSPNRGDEQFF. CDR3 DNA sequence: TGCGCCAGCAGCCGATCCCCAAACAGGGGGGATGAGCAGTTCTTC.

The chain joins TRBV5-1 to TRBJ1-4, with 7 bases fitting TRBD1. V dropped 3 bases and J dropped 4; count of bases not matched to a gene: 6. The CDR3 has 15 amino acids. Germline V gene lookup returns CDR1 SGHRS and CDR2 YFSETQ. The CDR3 coding sequence is TGCGCCAGCAGCTCACAGGGGCCCCGTAATGAAAAACTGTTTTTT. As protein: CASSSQGPRNEKLFF.

This chain connects TRBV10-1 to TRBJ2-3; D gene uncertain. Looked up from germline, CDR1 is WNHNN and CDR2 is SYGVQD (reference sequence). V lost 3 bases, J lost 7 bases, and 14 bases lay in between. This CDR3 spans 14 amino acids. CDR3 in amino acids: CASSDRTIPNTQYF. As DNA, the CDR3 is TGCGCCAGCAGTGATAGAACTATCCCAAATACGCAGTATTTT.

The V gene is TRBV11-2, the J gene TRBJ1-6, with TRBD1 as a possible D gene (5 bases). The length of the CDR3 is 18 residues. Trimming removed 5 bases at V and 0 bases at J, with 17 bases between. Germline values: CDR1 SGHAT, CDR2 FQNNGV. The CDR3 protein is CASSLRAGGSSYNSPLHF. The CDR3 nucleotides read TGTGCCAGCAGCCTTAGGGCGGGGGGAAGCTCCTATAATTCACCCCTCCACTTT.

V usage is TRBV11-1 and J usage is TRBJ1-2; 8 nucleotides line up with TRBD1. The CDR3 runs 13 residues. CDR1 and CDR2 from the germline V gene are SGHAT and FQDESV (reference sequence). V dropped 2 bases and J dropped 4; count of bases not matched to a gene: 0. In nucleotides, the CDR3 is TGTGCCAGCAGCTTAACAGGGGGCTATGGCTACACCTTC. Amino acids: CASSLTGGYGYTF.

This chain links TRBV5-1 with TRBJ1-4, with a weak D call TRBD1 (6 bases). The CDR3 is 13 residues long. CDR1 SGHRS and CDR2 YFSETQ come from the germline V gene. With 8 bases removed from V and 8 bases from J, the gap between germline ends came to 16 bases. The CDR3 DNA reads as TGCGCCAGTAAACCAGGGGATACGGAAAAACTGTTTTTT. This translates into CASKPGDTEKLFF.

The gene calls are TRBV4-1 and TRBJ2-7; TRBD1 matches 9 bases. V gave up 4 bases and J gave up 3 bases; unmatched junction bases: 13. In germline, CDR1 is MGHRA, CDR2 YSYEKL. This CDR3 is 17 amino acids long. This chain's CDR3 is CASSRGQGPPRDYEQYF. In DNA, the CDR3 is TGCGCCAGCAGCCGAGGACAGGGGCCACCCCGGGACTACGAGCAGTACTTC.

This chain joins TRBV7-9 and TRBJ1-5; no clear D. Germline-derived CDR1 and CDR2 are SEHNR and FQNEAQ (reference sequence). V lost 5 bases and J lost 3, with 5 bases in between. The CDR3 extends over 12 amino acids. In nucleotides, the CDR3 is TGTGCCAGCAGCCCTATCAATCAGCCCCAGCATTTT. Amino acids: CASSPINQPQHF. Full variable domain (outside the CDR3, taken from reference TRBV7-9 and TRBJ1-5): DTGVSQNPRHKITKRGQNVTFRCDPISEHNRLYWYRQTLGQGPEFLTYFQNEAQLEKSRLLSDRFSAERPKGSFSTLEIQRTEQGDSAMYLCASSPINQPQHFGDGTRLSIL.

Only a few counts were recorded for this clone. The CDR3 loop reads CASSPDRARGYTF. The CDR3 coding sequence is TGTGCCAGCAGCCCTGACAGGGCGCGGGGCTACACCTTC. The V and J genes are TRBV7-8 and TRBJ1-2, with TRBD1 matching over 7 bases. This CDR3 has 13 residues. Losses at the gene ends were 5 bases for V and 8 bases for J; bases not matched to a gene: 8. Germline loops: CDR1 SGHVS, CDR2 FQNEAQ.

This sequence joins TRBV7-9 and TRBJ1-4; D is unresolved. The V gene lost 2 bases and the J gene lost 5 bases, with 12 bases spanning the gap. CDR3 length: 15 residues. Germline-derived CDR1 and CDR2 are SEHNR and FQNEAQ (reference sequence). The chain's CDR3 is CASSLKQAYNEKLFF. The CDR3 nucleotides are TGTGCCAGCAGCTTAAAGCAGGCCTACAATGAAAAACTGTTTTTT. The full variable domain, in which reference TRBV7-9 and TRBJ1-4 provide the parts outside the CDR3, is DTGVSQNPRHKITKRGQNVTFRCDPISEHNRLYWYRQTLGQGPEFLTYFQNEAQLEKSRLLSDRFSAERPKGSFSTLEIQRTEQGDSAMYLCASSLKQAYNEKLFFGSGTQLSVL.

V and J are TRBV30 and TRBJ1-6, with 9 positions matching TRBD1. In germline, CDR1 is GTSNPN, CDR2 SVGIG (reference sequence). This CDR3 has 15 residues. V shed 4 bases and J 10 bases; nucleotides not matched to a gene: 11. The CDR3 sequence is CAWTPGDRGNSPLHF. The CDR3 coding sequence is TGTGCCTGGACCCCAGGTGACAGGGGGAACTCACCCCTCCACTTT.

This chain connects TRBV19 to TRBJ2-7; 7 bases align to TRBD1. With 10 bases clipped from V and 0 bases from J, the junction kept 9 bases outside the gene matches. This CDR3 is 14 amino acids long. Germline assignment: CDR1 LNHDA and CDR2 SQIVND (reference sequence). The chain's CDR3 is CATSGTVISYEQYF. The CDR3 DNA reads TGTGCCACCTCAGGGACAGTGATCTCCTACGAGCAGTACTTC.

The chain couples TRBV5-1 to TRBJ2-1, with TRBD1 matching over 8 bases. The CDR3 loop spans 16 amino acids. Germline CDR1 reads SGHRS; CDR2 reads YFSETQ. The trim removed 3 bases at V and 5 bases at J, leaving 10 bases unmatched. CDR3 sequence (DNA): TGCGCCAGCAGCTACACGCCCAGGACAGGGAACAATGAGCAGTTCTTC. It encodes CASSYTPRTGNNEQFF.

This clone was detected only a few times. This chain connects TRBV5-4 to TRBJ2-3; D possibly corresponds to TRBD2 (6 bases). V was cut by 2 bases and J by 2 bases, with 12 bases left in between. The CDR3 length is 15 residues. Germline-derived CDR1 and CDR2 are SGHNT and YYREEE (reference sequence). Here the CDR3 reads CASSLPSADTDTQYF. The CDR3 coding sequence is TGTGCCAGCAGCTTACCTAGCGCAGACACAGATACGCAGTATTTT.

The chain carries TRBV30 and TRBJ1-3; the D gene is possibly TRBD1 (6 bases). The CDR3 extends over 14 amino acids. Germline V gene data show CDR1 as GTSNPN and CDR2 as SVGIG (reference sequence). Trimming pared 5 bases from V and 3 bases from J, leaving 14 bases between. The CDR3 loop is CAWLRQGLGNTIYF. The CDR3 region has the DNA TGTGCCTGGTTAAGGCAGGGGCTTGGAAACACCATATATTTT.

The rearrangement joins TRBV6-1 to TRBJ1-1; 8 bases map to TRBD1. Trimming removed 0 bases from V and 3 bases from J; junction bases left unmatched: 6. The V gene's germline CDR1 is MNHNS and CDR2 SASEGT. This CDR3 is 16 amino acids long. This CDR3 is CASSEASGGADTEAFF. The DNA of the CDR3 is TGTGCCAGCAGTGAAGCGTCAGGGGGCGCGGACACTGAAGCTTTCTTT.

The chain uses TRBV18 and TRBJ2-5; D perhaps matches TRBD1 (6 bases). CDR3 length: 13 residues. Germline values: CDR1 KGHSH, CDR2 LQKENI. The ends were cut back, 4 bases at V and 5 bases at J, with 11 bases in the middle. For the CDR3, the DNA is TGTGCCAGCTCACGAAGACAGGAGGAGACCCAGTACTTC. As protein: CASSRRQEETQYF.

This chain links TRBV25-1 with TRBJ2-5; 8 nucleotides line up with TRBD2. The CDR3 length is 13 residues. The germline V gene has CDR1 MGHDK and CDR2 SYGVNS. Trimming at V came to 6 bases and at J to 4 bases, leaving 4 bases not matched to a gene. CDR3 DNA sequence: TGTGCCAGCAGCGACAGCGGGGGAGAGACCCAGTACTTC. It yields the protein CASSDSGGETQYF.

The chain employs TRBV5-6 and TRBJ2-5; 11 bases are a match to TRBD2. This CDR3 comprises 15 residues. Per the germline V gene, CDR1 is SGHDT and CDR2 is YYEEEE. V trimming: 3 bases; J trimming: 2 bases; junction bases outside the gene matches: 3. In nucleotides, the CDR3 is TGTGCCAGCAGCTCCAGACTAGCGGGGCAAGAGACCCAGTACTTC. Translation: CASSSRLAGQETQYF.

The genes are TRBV11-3 and TRBJ2-3, with D possibly matching TRBD2 (6 bases). Germline V CDR1 and CDR2: SGHNT, YENEEA. Trimming stripped 5 bases from V and 0 bases from J, with 9 bases between. The CDR3 contains 14 residues. Here the CDR3 DNA reads TGTGCCAGCAGCAAGGGACTTAGCACAGATACGCAGTATTTT. It specifies CASSKGLSTDTQYF.

Worth noting for this clone: The DNA is left out, because the CDR3 cannot be placed on it with certainty; the CDR3 is given as TCRdb lists it. The chain uses TRBV11-2 and TRBJ1-2. In germline, CDR1 is SGHAT, CDR2 FQNNGV. Termini included, the CDR3 measures 15 amino acids. The CDR3: CASSSLWRGNYGYTF.